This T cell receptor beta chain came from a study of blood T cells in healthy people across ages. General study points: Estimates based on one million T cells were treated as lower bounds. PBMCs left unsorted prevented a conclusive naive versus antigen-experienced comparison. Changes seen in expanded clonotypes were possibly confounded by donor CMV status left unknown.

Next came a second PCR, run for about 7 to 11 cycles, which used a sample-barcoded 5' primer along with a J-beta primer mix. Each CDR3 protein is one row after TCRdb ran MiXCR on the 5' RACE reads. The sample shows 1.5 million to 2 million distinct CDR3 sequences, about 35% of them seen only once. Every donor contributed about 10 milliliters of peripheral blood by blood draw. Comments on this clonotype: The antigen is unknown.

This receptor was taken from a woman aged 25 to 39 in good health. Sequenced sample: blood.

In DNA, the CDR3 is TGTGCCAGCAGTCCCCGGGGGCAGGGTGAGCAGTTCTTC. Protein product: CASSPRGQGEQFF. The chain combines TRBV12-3 or TRBV12-4 with TRBJ2-1; D assignment may be TRBD1 or TRBD2 (6 bases each). This CDR3 contains 13 residues. Trimming shortened V by 5 bases and J by 9 bases, and 14 bases separated the two germline ends.